The entry below gives a single TCR beta chain sequence along with its context. Relying on iRepertoire HTBI primers and Arm-PCR of CDR3 regions, the team built TCR beta libraries. From the multiplex PCR reads, TCRdb called clonotypes with MiXCR, one entry per CDR3 protein. The profile covers 360,000 or so distinct CDR3 sequences, with about 23% appearing a single time and approximately 30% taken by the ten largest. Described time point: persistent/refractory GD, antithyroid drugs over 5 years with positive TRAb. PBMC-derived RNA was used for the TCR library. American Thyroid Association guidelines were used to diagnose Graves' disease. The data belong to a study of regulatory T cells in long-lasting Graves disease. Study as a whole: Persistence in Graves' disease denoted antithyroid drug use beyond 5 years alongside positive TSH receptor antibodies.

The clonotype was recovered from a middle-aged woman with Graves disease. Sequenced material: peripheral blood mononuclear cells (PBMCs), taken when the disease was refractory, from a patient treated with antithyroid drugs.

As DNA, the CDR3 is TGTGCCAGCAGCCGGCGGGACAGGAAGGAGACCCAGTACTTC. Translating it yields CASSRRDRKETQYF. This sequence joins TRBV14 and TRBJ2-5; 8 bases line up with TRBD1. CDR1 is SGHDN, CDR2 FVKESK, per germline. J was trimmed by 5 bases and V by 4 bases; bases with no gene match: 6. The CDR3 runs to 14 residues.